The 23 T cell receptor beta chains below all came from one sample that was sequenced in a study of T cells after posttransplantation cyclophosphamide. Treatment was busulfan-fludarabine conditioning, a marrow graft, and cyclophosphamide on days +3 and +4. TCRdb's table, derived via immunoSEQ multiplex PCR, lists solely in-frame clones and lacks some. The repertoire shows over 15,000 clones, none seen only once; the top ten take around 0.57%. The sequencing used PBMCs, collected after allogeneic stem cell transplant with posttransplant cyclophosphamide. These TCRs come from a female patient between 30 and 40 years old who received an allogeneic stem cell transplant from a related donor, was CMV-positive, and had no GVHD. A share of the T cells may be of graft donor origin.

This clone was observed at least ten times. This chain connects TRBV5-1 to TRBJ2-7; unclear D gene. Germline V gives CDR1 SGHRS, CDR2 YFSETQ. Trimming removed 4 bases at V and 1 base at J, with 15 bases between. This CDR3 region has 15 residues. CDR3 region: CASSPLSTGSYEQYF. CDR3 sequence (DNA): TGCGCCAGCAGCCCGCTTTCCACGGGTTCCTACGAGCAGTACTTC.

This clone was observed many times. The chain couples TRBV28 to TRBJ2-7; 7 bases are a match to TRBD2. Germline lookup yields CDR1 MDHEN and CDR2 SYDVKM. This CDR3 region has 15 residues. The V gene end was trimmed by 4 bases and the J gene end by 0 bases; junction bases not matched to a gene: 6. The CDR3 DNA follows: TGTGCCAGCAGTTCTAGCGGCCCGACCTCCTACGAGCAGTACTTC. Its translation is CASSSSGPTSYEQYF.

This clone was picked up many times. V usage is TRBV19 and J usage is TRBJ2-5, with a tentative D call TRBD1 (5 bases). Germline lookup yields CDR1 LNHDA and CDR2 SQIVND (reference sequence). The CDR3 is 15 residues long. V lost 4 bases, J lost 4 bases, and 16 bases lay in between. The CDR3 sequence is CASSTAGAHIETQYF. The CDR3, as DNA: TGTGCCAGTAGTACTGCTGGGGCTCACATAGAGACCCAGTACTTC.

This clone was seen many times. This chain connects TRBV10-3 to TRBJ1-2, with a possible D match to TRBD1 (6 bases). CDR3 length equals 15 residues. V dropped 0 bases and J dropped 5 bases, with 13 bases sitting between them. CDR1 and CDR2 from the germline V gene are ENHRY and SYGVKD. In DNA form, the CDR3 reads TGTGCCATCAGTGAGTCGGCAGGGGCAGGGTATGGCTACACCTTC. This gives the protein CAISESAGAGYGYTF.

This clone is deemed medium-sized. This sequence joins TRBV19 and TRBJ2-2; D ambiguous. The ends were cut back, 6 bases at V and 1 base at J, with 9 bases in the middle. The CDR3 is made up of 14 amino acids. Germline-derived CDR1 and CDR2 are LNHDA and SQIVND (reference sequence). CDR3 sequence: CASRSPGNTGELFF. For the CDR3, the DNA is TGTGCCAGTAGATCGCCAGGGAACACCGGGGAGCTGTTTTTT. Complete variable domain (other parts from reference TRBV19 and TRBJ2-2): DGGITQSPKYLFRKEGQNVTLSCEQNLNHDAMYWYRQDPGQGLRLIYYSQIVNDFQKGDIAEGYSVSREKKESFPLTVTSAQKNPTAFYLCASRSPGNTGELFFGEGSRLTVL.

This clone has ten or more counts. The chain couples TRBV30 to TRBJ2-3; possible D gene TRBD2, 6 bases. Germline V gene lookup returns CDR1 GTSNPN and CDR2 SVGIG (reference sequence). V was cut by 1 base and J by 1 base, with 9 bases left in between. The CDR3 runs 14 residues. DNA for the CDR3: TGTGCCTGGAGTGGTGGCGGGGGCACAGATACGCAGTATTTT. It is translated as CAWSGGGGTDTQYF. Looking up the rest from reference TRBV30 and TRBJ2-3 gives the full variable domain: SQTIHQWPATLVQPVGSPLSLECTVEGTSNPNLYWYRQAAGRGLQLLFYSVGIGQISSEVPQNLSASRPQDRQFILSSKKLLLSDSGFYLCAWSGGGGTDTQYFGPGTRLTVL.

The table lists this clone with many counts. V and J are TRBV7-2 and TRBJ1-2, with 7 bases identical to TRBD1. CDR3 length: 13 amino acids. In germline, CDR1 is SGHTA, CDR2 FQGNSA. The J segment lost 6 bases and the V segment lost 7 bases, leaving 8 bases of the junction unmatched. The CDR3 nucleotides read TGTGCCAGCAAGGGGGCTTCAGGGCATGGCTACACCTTC. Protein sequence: CASKGASGHGYTF.

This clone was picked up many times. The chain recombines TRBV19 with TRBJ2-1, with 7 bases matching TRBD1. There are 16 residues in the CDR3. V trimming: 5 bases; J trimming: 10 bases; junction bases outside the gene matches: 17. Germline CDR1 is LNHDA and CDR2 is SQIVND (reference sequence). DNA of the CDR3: TGTGCCAGTAGTTCCGACAGGGAAGAAACGTTTTGGGAGCAGTTCTTC. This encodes CASSSDREETFWEQFF.

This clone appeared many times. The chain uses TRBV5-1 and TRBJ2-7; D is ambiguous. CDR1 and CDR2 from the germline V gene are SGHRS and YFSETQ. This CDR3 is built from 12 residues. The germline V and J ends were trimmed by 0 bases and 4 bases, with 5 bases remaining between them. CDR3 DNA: TGCGCCAGCAGCTTGGGAGAATACGAGCAGTACTTC. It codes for CASSLGEYEQYF.

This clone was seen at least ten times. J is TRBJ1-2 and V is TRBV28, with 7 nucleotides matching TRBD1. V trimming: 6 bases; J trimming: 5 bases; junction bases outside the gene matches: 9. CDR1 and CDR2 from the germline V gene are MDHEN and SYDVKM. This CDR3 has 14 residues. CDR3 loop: CASRMTGSWYGYTF. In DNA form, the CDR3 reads TGTGCCAGCAGGATGACAGGGAGTTGGTATGGCTACACCTTC.

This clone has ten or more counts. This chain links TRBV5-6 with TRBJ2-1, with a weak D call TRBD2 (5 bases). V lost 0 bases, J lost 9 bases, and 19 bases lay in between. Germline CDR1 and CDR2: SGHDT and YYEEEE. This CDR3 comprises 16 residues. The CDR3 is CASSLGQRFSTIEQFF. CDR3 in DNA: TGTGCCAGCAGCTTGGGGCAGCGGTTCTCTACAATTGAGCAGTTCTTC.

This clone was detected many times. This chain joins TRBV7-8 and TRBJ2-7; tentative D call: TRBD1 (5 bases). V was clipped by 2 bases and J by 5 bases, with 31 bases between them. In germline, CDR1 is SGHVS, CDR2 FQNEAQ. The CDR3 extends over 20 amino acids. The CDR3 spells CASSLITVGVGSSVRDEQYF. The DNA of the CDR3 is TGTGCCAGCAGCTTAATTACCGTTGGTGTGGGGTCATCGGTCAGGGACGAGCAGTACTTC.

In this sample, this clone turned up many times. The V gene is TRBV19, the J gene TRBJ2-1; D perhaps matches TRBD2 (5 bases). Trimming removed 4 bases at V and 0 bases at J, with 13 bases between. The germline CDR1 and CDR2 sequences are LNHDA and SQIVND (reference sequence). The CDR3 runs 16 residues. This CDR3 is CASSRGFGSSYNEQFF. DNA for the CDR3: TGTGCCAGTAGTAGGGGATTTGGGAGCTCCTACAATGAGCAGTTCTTC. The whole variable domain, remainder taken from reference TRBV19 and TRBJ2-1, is DGGITQSPKYLFRKEGQNVTLSCEQNLNHDAMYWYRQDPGQGLRLIYYSQIVNDFQKGDIAEGYSVSREKKESFPLTVTSAQKNPTAFYLCASSRGFGSSYNEQFFGPGTRLTVL.

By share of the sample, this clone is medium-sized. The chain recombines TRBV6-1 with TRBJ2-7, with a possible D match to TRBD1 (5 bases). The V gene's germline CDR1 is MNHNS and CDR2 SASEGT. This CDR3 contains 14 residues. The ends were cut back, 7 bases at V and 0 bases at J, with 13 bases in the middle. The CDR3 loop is CASNRIASSYEQYF. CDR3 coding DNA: TGTGCCAGCAACAGGATTGCAAGCTCCTACGAGCAGTACTTC.

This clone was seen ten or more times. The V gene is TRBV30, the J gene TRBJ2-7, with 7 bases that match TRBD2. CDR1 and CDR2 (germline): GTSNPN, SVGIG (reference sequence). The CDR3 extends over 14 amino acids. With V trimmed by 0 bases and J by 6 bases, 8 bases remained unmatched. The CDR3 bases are TGTGCCTGGAGTGTACGAGGGAGGGAAGGCGAGCAGTACTTC. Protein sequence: CAWSVRGREGEQYF.

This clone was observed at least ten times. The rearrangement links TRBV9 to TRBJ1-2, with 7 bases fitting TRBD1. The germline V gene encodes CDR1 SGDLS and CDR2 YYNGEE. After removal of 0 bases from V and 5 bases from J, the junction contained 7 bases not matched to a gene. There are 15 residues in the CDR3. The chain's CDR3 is CASSVGQGKEYGYTF. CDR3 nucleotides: TGTGCCAGCAGCGTAGGACAGGGTAAAGAGTATGGCTACACCTTC.

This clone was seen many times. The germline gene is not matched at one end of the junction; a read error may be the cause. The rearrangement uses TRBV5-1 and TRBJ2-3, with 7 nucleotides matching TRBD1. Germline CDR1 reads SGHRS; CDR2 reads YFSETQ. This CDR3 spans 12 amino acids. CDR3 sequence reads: CASSPGTATQYF. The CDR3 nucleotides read TGCGCCAGCAGCCCGGGGACAGCTACGCAGTATTTT.

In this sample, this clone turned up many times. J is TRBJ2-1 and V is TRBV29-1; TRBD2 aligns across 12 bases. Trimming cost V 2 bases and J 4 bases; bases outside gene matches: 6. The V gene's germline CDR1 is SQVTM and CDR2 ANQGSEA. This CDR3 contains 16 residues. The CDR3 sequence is CSVEQTSGSVYNEQFF. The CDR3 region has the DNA TGCAGCGTTGAACAGACTAGCGGGAGTGTTTACAATGAGCAGTTCTTC.

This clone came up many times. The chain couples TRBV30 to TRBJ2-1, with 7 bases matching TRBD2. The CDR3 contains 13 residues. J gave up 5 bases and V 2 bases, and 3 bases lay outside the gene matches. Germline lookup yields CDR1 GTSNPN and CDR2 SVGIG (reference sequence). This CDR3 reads CAWSQRDDNEQFF. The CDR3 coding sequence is TGTGCCTGGAGTCAGCGGGATGACAATGAGCAGTTCTTC.

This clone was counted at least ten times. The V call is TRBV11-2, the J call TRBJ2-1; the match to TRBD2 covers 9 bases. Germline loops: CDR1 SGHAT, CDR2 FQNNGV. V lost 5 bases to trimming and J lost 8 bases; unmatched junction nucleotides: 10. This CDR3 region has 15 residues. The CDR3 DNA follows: TGTGCCAGCAGCGGTAGCGGGAGAAAGGGTCATGAGCAGTTCTTC. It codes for CASSGSGRKGHEQFF.

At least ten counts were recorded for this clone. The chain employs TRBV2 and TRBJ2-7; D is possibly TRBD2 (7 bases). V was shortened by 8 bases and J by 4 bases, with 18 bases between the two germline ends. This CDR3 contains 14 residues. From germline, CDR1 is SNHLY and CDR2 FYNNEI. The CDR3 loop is CASQGGGSLYEQYF. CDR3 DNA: TGTGCCAGCCAAGGGGGAGGGAGCTTATACGAGCAGTACTTC. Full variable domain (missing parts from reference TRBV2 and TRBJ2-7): EPEVTQTPSHQVTQMGQEVILRCVPISNHLYFYWYRQILGQKVEFLVSFYNNEISEKSEIFDDQFSVERPDGSNFTLKIRSTKLEDSAMYFCASQGGGSLYEQYFGPGTRLTVT.

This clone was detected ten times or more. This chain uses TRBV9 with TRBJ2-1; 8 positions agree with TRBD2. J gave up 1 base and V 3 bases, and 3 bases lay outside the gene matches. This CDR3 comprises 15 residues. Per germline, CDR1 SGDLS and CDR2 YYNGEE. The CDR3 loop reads CASSGSGVSYNEQFF. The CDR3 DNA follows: TGTGCCAGCAGCGGTAGCGGGGTGTCCTACAATGAGCAGTTCTTC.

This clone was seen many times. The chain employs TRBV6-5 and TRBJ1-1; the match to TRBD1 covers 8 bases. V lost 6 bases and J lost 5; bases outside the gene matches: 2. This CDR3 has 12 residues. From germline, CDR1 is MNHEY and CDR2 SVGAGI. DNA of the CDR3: TGTGCCAGCAGGCAGGGGGCTACTGAAGCTTTCTTT. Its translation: CASRQGATEAFF.